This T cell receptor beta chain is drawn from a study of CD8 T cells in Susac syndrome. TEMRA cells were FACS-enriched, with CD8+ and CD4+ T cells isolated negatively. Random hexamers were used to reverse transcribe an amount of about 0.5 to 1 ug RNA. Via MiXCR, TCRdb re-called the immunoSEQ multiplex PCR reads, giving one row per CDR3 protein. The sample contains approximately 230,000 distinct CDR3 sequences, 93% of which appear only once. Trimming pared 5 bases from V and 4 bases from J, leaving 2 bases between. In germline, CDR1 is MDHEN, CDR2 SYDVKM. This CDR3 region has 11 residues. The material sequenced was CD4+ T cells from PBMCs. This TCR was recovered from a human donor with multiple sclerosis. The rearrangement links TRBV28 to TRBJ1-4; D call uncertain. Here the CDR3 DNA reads TGTGCCAGCAGTATTAATGAAAAACTGTTTTTT. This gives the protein CASSINEKLFF.